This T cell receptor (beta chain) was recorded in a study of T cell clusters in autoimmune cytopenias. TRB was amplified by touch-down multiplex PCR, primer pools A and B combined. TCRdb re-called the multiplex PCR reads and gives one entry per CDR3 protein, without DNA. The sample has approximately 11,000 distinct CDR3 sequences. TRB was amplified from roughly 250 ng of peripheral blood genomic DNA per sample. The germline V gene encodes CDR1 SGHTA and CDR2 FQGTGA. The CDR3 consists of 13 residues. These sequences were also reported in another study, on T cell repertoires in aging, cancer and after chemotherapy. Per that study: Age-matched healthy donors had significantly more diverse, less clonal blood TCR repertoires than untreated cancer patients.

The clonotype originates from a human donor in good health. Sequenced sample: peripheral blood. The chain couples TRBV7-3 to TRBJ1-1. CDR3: CASSLNVNTEAFF.